One and the same sample provided the 14 T cell receptor beta chains below, sequenced in a study of blood T cell repertoires in COVID-19. Profiling relied on immunoSEQ multiplex PCR, and the TCRdb table lists in-frame clones only, not all of them. The data contain 100,000 to 140,000 clones, approximately 88% of them singletons. The sample taken for sequencing was peripheral blood. These receptors all stem from a man aged 45-60 years with active or convalescent COVID-19.

The genes are TRBV10-3 and TRBJ1-5; 7 bases are a match to TRBD1. V dropped 3 bases and J dropped 6; count of bases not matched to a gene: 5. The CDR3 totals 14 residues. Germline V gene data show CDR1 as ENHRY and CDR2 as SYGVKD. CDR3 region: CAISDVGGGQPQHF. The CDR3 DNA is TGTGCCATCAGTGACGTAGGGGGCGGTCAGCCCCAGCATTTT.

The gene calls are TRBV10-3 and TRBJ1-4; 8 nucleotides align to TRBD1. CDR1 is ENHRY, CDR2 SYGVKD, per germline. The CDR3 loop spans 14 amino acids. J lost 0 bases, V lost 10 bases, and 4 bases had no gene match. CDR3 bases: TGTGCCACCTGGACAGGGTCAACTAATGAAAAACTGTTTTTT. Translating gives CATWTGSTNEKLFF.

This chain uses TRBV7-9 with TRBJ2-1; 9 positions agree with TRBD2. CDR1 is SEHNR, CDR2 FQNEAQ, per germline (reference sequence). The CDR3 is made up of 18 amino acids. V dropped 5 bases and J dropped 1; count of bases not matched to a gene: 12. CDR3 sequence (DNA): TGTGCCAGCAGCCGGCCCGCGGGTCTAGCGGGATCCTACAATGAGCAGTTCTTC. Protein sequence: CASSRPAGLAGSYNEQFF.

V usage is TRBV28 and J usage is TRBJ1-1, with TRBD1 matching 8 bases. Germline V gives CDR1 MDHEN, CDR2 SYDVKM. The CDR3 length is 14 residues. J gave up 4 bases and V 5 bases, and 6 bases lay outside the gene matches. CDR3 nucleotide sequence: TGTGCCAGCAGTACCAGGGGGCGCGCCACTGAAGCTTTCTTT. This translates into CASSTRGRATEAFF.

The chain couples TRBV28 to TRBJ2-4, with D unclear. The CDR3 consists of 14 residues. Trimming removed 6 bases from V and 1 base from J, with 10 bases in between. Germline V lookup: CDR1 MDHEN, CDR2 SYDVKM. The CDR3 DNA reads TGTGCCAGCAGAACCGGAGTGGCCAAAAACATTCAGTACTTC. This translates into CASRTGVAKNIQYF. Full variable domain (rest looked up from reference TRBV28 and TRBJ2-4): DVKVTQSSRYLVKRTGEKVFLECVQDMDHENMFWYRQDPGLGLRLIYFSYDVKMKEKGDIPEGYSVSREKKERFSLILESASTNQTSMYLCASRTGVAKNIQYFGAGTRLSVL.

This clone was seen only a few times. The chain is built from TRBV27 and TRBJ2-3; 11 bases map to TRBD2. The V and J ends lost 4 bases and 1 base, in that order; junction bases with no gene match: 1. This CDR3 has 15 residues. CDR1 MNHEY and CDR2 SMNVEV come from the germline V gene (reference sequence). The CDR3 DNA reads as TGTGCCAGCAGTTCACTAGCGGGGGGCACAGATACGCAGTATTTT. The encoded protein is CASSSLAGGTDTQYF.

The chain uses TRBV7-6 and TRBJ1-3; no clear D gene. Germline V gene lookup returns CDR1 SGHVS and CDR2 FNYEAQ. This CDR3 is 16 amino acids long. V was pared by 3 bases and J by 2 bases, with 14 bases between. CDR3 in amino acids: CASSFTPPEAGNTIYF. Written as DNA, the CDR3 is TGTGCCAGCAGCTTCACCCCGCCCGAGGCTGGAAACACCATATATTTT.

The V and J genes are TRBV5-1 and TRBJ1-1; TRBD1 might be the D (6 bases). CDR1 and CDR2 (germline): SGHRS, YFSETQ. This CDR3 is built from 16 residues. Trimming took 4 bases from V and 0 from J, leaving 16 bases between them. The CDR3 DNA reads as TGCGCCAGCAGCCCCAGACAGGCCTTCATGAACACTGAAGCTTTCTTT. Amino acids: CASSPRQAFMNTEAFF.

V usage is TRBV28 and J usage is TRBJ1-5; 8 bases line up with TRBD1. The junction had 5 bases not matched to a gene; V was cut back by 8 bases and J by 5 bases. The CDR3 runs 13 residues. From germline, CDR1 is MDHEN and CDR2 SYDVKM. The CDR3 nucleotides read TGTGCCAGCCTCCGGGACAGGTATCAGCCCCAGCATTTT. This codes for CASLRDRYQPQHF.

V usage is TRBV3-1 (or the pseudogene TRBV3-2) and J usage is TRBJ1-5; 9 positions agree with TRBD1. From germline, CDR1 is LGHDT and CDR2 YNNKEL (reference sequence). The CDR3 consists of 15 residues. V was pared by 4 bases and J by 6 bases, with 7 bases of the junction left unmatched. In DNA form, the CDR3 reads TGTGCCAGCAGCCTCGGGACAGGGAAGGGTCAGCCCCAGCATTTT. Translated, it gives CASSLGTGKGQPQHF.

CDR3 DNA: TGTGCCAGCAGTTCAGCGGCCAACACCGGGGAGCTGTTTTTT. Residues: CASSSAANTGELFF. This chain connects TRBV27 to TRBJ2-2, with D perhaps matching TRBD2 (5 bases). The CDR3 has 14 amino acids. V lost 4 bases and J lost 2, with 8 bases in between. From germline, CDR1 is MNHEY and CDR2 SMNVEV (reference sequence).

This sequence joins TRBV6-2 or TRBV6-3 and TRBJ2-2; 10 nucleotides line up with TRBD1. V trimming: 5 bases; J trimming: 4 bases; junction bases outside the gene matches: 7. Per the germline V gene, CDR1 is MNHEY and CDR2 is SVGEGT. The CDR3 runs 16 residues. For the CDR3, the DNA is TGTGCCAGCAGTGACCCCGGGACAGGGGCCACCGGGGAGCTGTTTTTT. Translated: CASSDPGTGATGELFF.

This chain joins TRBV29-1 and TRBJ2-7, with D tentatively TRBD1 (6 bases). The CDR3 sequence is 13 residues long. Trimming removed 5 bases at V and 1 base at J, with 12 bases between. From germline, CDR1 is SQVTM and CDR2 ANQGSEA. The CDR3 sequence is CSVWSGVSYEQYF. The CDR3 nucleotides read TGCAGCGTTTGGTCAGGGGTATCCTACGAGCAGTACTTC.

This clone was seen only a few times. This chain connects TRBV28 to TRBJ2-1; 9 nucleotides agree with TRBD1. This CDR3 is 14 amino acids long. The germline V gene encodes CDR1 MDHEN and CDR2 SYDVKM. The V gene end was trimmed by 2 bases and the J gene end by 7 bases; junction bases not matched to a gene: 3. The CDR3 is CASSLGTGLNEQFF. The DNA for the CDR3 is TGTGCCAGCAGTTTAGGGACAGGGCTGAATGAGCAGTTCTTC.